A single sample is the source of the 14 T cell receptor beta chains below, sequenced in a study of blood T cell repertoires in COVID-19. TCRdb keeps only in-frame clones here, not all; method: immunoSEQ multiplex PCR. The sample lists some 80,000 clones; 65% to 85% were seen once. Input material: peripheral blood. The receptors come from a man aged 55 to 69 with active or convalescent COVID-19.

The chain joins TRBV29-1 to TRBJ1-1; possible D gene TRBD1, 6 bases. Germline V gene data show CDR1 as SQVTM and CDR2 as ANQGSEA. This CDR3 has 13 residues. V was shortened by 5 bases and J by 4 bases, with 14 bases between the two germline ends. DNA of the CDR3: TGCAGCGTTAGGCGGGGGGCGCCCACTGAAGCTTTCTTT. Encoded protein: CSVRRGAPTEAFF.

The chain joins TRBV10-3 to TRBJ2-7; possible D gene TRBD1, 5 bases. Germline V gene data show CDR1 as ENHRY and CDR2 as SYGVKD. The CDR3 covers 13 residues. Between the trimmed V and J ends, which lost 7 bases and 5 bases, there was a span of 15 bases. The CDR3 region is CAITLGVQDEQYF. The CDR3 DNA is TGTGCCATCACCCTAGGGGTCCAGGACGAGCAGTACTTC.

The chain recombines TRBV5-1 with TRBJ2-5; 7 bases agree with TRBD2. Germline V gives CDR1 SGHRS, CDR2 YFSETQ. The CDR3 loop spans 15 amino acids. The J segment lost 2 bases and the V segment lost 4 bases, leaving 8 bases of the junction unmatched. The CDR3 region has the DNA TGCGCCAGCAGCCCACGGGGGGTGACTCAAGAGACCCAGTACTTC. It yields the protein CASSPRGVTQETQYF.

There are many counts of this clone. The chain carries TRBV6-4 and TRBJ2-3; 11 bases are shared with TRBD2. CDR3 length equals 17 residues. Germline V gives CDR1 MRHNA, CDR2 SNTAGT. The junction had 10 bases not matched to a gene; V was cut back by 6 bases and J by 2 bases. Here the CDR3 DNA reads TGTGCCAGCAGATTTTCTCCTAGCGGGGGGCCCACAGATACGCAGTATTTT. Translation gives CASRFSPSGGPTDTQYF.

The chain carries TRBV30 and TRBJ1-1; 9 positions match TRBD1. CDR1 and CDR2 from the germline V gene are GTSNPN and SVGIG (reference sequence). The length of the CDR3 is 14 residues. V dropped 1 base and J dropped 3; count of bases not matched to a gene: 3. The CDR3 region has the DNA TGTGCCTGGAGTGCGGGACAGGGAGACACTGAAGCTTTCTTT. This sequence encodes CAWSAGQGDTEAFF.

V and J are TRBV1 and TRBJ1-3; TRBD1, the table's D call, lacks a check against the DNA. TRBV1 is listed as a pseudogene. CDR3 length: 13 amino acids. The CDR3 region is CTTCPAGYITIYF. The CDR3 DNA sequence: TGCACCACCTGCCCGGCAGGATACATCACCATATATTTT.

The rearrangement links TRBV12-5 to TRBJ2-2; 11 bases line up with TRBD1. V lost 6 bases and J lost 6; bases outside the gene matches: 27. CDR3 size: 22 residues. Germline values: CDR1 LGHNT, CDR2 FRNRAP. The CDR3 protein is CASGPPRDRGYAGTRRAGELFF. CDR3 nucleotide sequence: TGTGCTAGTGGCCCCCCCCGGGACAGGGGGTATGCTGGGACTCGACGTGCCGGGGAGCTGTTTTTT.

This chain links TRBV7-2 with TRBJ1-2, with TRBD1 identical over 10 bases. The CDR3 loop spans 16 amino acids. The V gene's germline CDR1 is SGHTA and CDR2 FQGNSA. The junction had 5 bases not matched to a gene; V was cut back by 4 bases and J by 0 bases. CDR3 bases: TGTGCCAGCAGCTCGACAGGGGGCAATGCTAACTATGGCTACACCTTC. It is translated as CASSSTGGNANYGYTF.

This clone was seen just once. This chain connects TRBV18 to TRBJ2-5, with 10 bases fitting TRBD2. J was trimmed by 2 bases and V by 4 bases; bases with no gene match: 10. The CDR3 has 17 amino acids. Germline V gene lookup returns CDR1 KGHSH and CDR2 LQKENI. CDR3: CASSLLSSAGGQETQYF. In DNA form, the CDR3 reads TGTGCCAGCTCACTTCTATCCTCAGCGGGGGGGCAAGAGACCCAGTACTTC.

This rearrangement joins TRBV7-9 to TRBJ2-3, with TRBD2 matching 11 bases. This CDR3 is built from 17 residues. The ends lost 5 bases at V and 4 bases at J; junction bases unmatched: 11. CDR1 and CDR2 (germline): SEHNR, FQNEAQ (reference sequence). This CDR3 reads CASSAAAGTSGADTQYF. The CDR3 region has the DNA TGTGCCAGCAGCGCTGCAGCCGGGACTAGCGGCGCAGATACGCAGTATTTT.

The chain uses TRBV5-6 and TRBJ1-6, with D maybe TRBD1 (6 bases). The CDR3 is 13 residues long. V was clipped by 4 bases and J by 7 bases, with 9 bases between them. The germline V gene encodes CDR1 SGHDT and CDR2 YYEEEE. CDR3 sequence: CASSNRENSPLHF. The CDR3 DNA is TGTGCCAGCAGCAACAGGGAAAATTCACCCCTCCACTTT.

This chain joins TRBV29-1 and TRBJ1-1, with no clear D. Trimming cost V 7 bases and J 7 bases, with 13 bases left between them. Looked up from germline, CDR1 is SQVTM and CDR2 is ANQGSEA. The CDR3 contains 11 residues. The CDR3 nucleotides read TGCAGCGCCGAAGCAGCGGGTGAAGCTTTCTTT. This sequence encodes CSAEAAGEAFF. The full variable domain, its missing parts supplied by reference TRBV29-1 and TRBJ1-1, is SAVISQKPSRDICQRGTSLTIQCQVDSQVTMMFWYRQQPGQSLTLIATANQGSEATYESGFVIDKFPISRPNLTFSTLTVSNMSPEDSSIYLCSAEAAGEAFFGQGTRLTVV.

The chain links TRBV7-9 to TRBJ1-2; D is undetermined. CDR1 SEHNR and CDR2 FQNEAQ come from the germline V gene (reference sequence). With 5 bases removed from V and 11 bases from J, the gap between germline ends came to 18 bases. The CDR3 runs to 13 residues. The CDR3 protein is CASSTFRARGYTF. The CDR3 DNA sequence: TGTGCCAGCAGCACTTTTCGAGCGCGAGGGTACACCTTC.

The chain links TRBV5-4 to TRBJ2-7; TRBD2 matches 7 bases. This CDR3 is built from 12 residues. V gave up 0 bases and J gave up 7 bases; unmatched junction bases: 1. Germline CDR1 reads SGHNT; CDR2 reads YYREEE (reference sequence). This chain's CDR3 is CASSLVGGEQYF. CDR3 coding DNA: TGTGCCAGCAGCTTGGTGGGGGGGGAGCAGTACTTC.